The entry below describes one T cell receptor (beta chain). Its antigen is not identified. The record originates from a study of PD-1 blockade in classical Hodgkin lymphoma. Relapse was seen in all patients after autologous stem cell transplantation, and brentuximab vedotin exposure was variable. Study observations and caveats: The baseline diversity of complete responders showed similarity to that of newly diagnosed patients.

The protocol was immunoSEQ multiplex PCR, while the TCRdb copy is restricted to in-frame clones and leaves out a portion. The repertoire consists of over 25,000 clones, with nearly 80% occurring once and the leading ten covering about 33%. The CDR3 length is 13 residues. Per germline, CDR1 SNHLY and CDR2 FYNNEI. V was clipped by 7 bases and J by 6 bases; unmatched bases: 5. This sequence originates from a human donor with classical Hodgkin lymphoma. The chain carries TRBV2 and TRBJ2-2; 7 bases are shared with TRBD1. Material: peripheral blood mononuclear cells (PBMCs), obtained before the second cycle of nivolumab. CDR3 in amino acids: CASKGQGAGELFF. The CDR3 region has the DNA TGTGCCAGCAAGGGGCAGGGGGCCGGGGAGCTGTTTTTT.